The 5 T cell receptor beta chains in this list originate from one sample, sequenced in a study of PD-1 blockade in classical Hodgkin lymphoma. This sample's time point: cycle 4 day 1 (C4D1), after less than 7 weeks of nivolumab. Patients all relapsed after autologous stem cell transplantation, and there was variation in brentuximab vedotin exposure. Clones were read by immunoSEQ multiplex PCR, and TCRdb kept only the in-frame ones, dropping some. The sample lists around 7,400 clones; 70% to 85% were seen once. Sequencing was performed on peripheral blood mononuclear cells (PBMCs), taken before the fourth cycle of nivolumab. The receptors originated from a human donor with classical Hodgkin lymphoma.

This CDR3 reads CASSRGGLAGESEQFF. CDR3 DNA sequence: TGCGCCAGCAGCAGAGGGGGACTAGCGGGGGAGAGTGAGCAGTTCTTC. The chain joins TRBV5-1 to TRBJ2-1, with TRBD2 matching over 14 bases. Germline values: CDR1 SGHRS, CDR2 YFSETQ. J was trimmed by 9 bases and V by 4 bases; bases with no gene match: 9. CDR3 length equals 16 residues.

The CDR3 DNA sequence: TGTGCCAGCAGTCCGGACAGGGGGAATTCACCCCTCCACTTT. Protein sequence: CASSPDRGNSPLHF. The genes are TRBV27 and TRBJ1-6, with 10 bases aligning to TRBD1. J gave up 7 bases and V 5 bases, and 2 bases lay outside the gene matches. Germline loops: CDR1 MNHEY, CDR2 SMNVEV (reference sequence). This CDR3 has 14 residues.

This chain links TRBV18 with TRBJ1-3; D gene unclear. CDR1 and CDR2 from the germline V gene are KGHSH and LQKENI. The CDR3 is 14 amino acids. Trimming pared 2 bases from V and 2 bases from J, leaving 7 bases between. The CDR3 here is CASSPYGAGNTIYF. DNA for the CDR3: TGTGCCAGCTCACCATACGGGGCTGGAAACACCATATATTTT.

This chain uses TRBV25-1 with TRBJ2-3; 8 bases agree with TRBD1. The CDR3 is made up of 14 amino acids. Germline V lookup: CDR1 MGHDK, CDR2 SYGVNS. V dropped 5 bases and J dropped 4; count of bases not matched to a gene: 5. In DNA form, the CDR3 reads TGTGCCAGCAGTCTGCAGGGGGCCGCAGATACGCAGTATTTT. It specifies CASSLQGAADTQYF.

The rearrangement uses TRBV5-4 and TRBJ1-5; D unresolved. The CDR3 has 13 amino acids. Looked up from germline, CDR1 is SGHNT and CDR2 is YYREEE (reference sequence). The V gene lost 2 bases and the J gene lost 0 bases, with 3 bases spanning the gap. For the CDR3, the DNA is TGTGCCAGCAGCTTAGGTAGCAATCAGCCCCAGCATTTT. Encoded protein: CASSLGSNQPQHF.